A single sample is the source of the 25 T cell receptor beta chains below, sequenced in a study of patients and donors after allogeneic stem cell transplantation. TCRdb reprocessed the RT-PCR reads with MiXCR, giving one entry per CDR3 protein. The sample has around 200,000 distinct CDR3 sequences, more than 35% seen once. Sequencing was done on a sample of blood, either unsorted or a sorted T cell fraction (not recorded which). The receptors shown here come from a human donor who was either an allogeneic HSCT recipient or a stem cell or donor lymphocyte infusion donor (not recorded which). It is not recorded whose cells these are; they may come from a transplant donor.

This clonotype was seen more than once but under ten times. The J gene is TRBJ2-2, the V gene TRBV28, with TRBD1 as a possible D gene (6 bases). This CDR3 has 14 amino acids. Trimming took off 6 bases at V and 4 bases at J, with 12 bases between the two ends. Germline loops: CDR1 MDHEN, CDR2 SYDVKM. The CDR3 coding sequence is TGTGCCAGCAGGGGACAAACACTCACCGGGGAGCTGTTTTTT. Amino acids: CASRGQTLTGELFF. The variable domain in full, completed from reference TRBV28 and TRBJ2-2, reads DVKVTQSSRYLVKRTGEKVFLECVQDMDHENMFWYRQDPGLGLRLIYFSYDVKMKEKGDIPEGYSVSREKKERFSLILESASTNQTSMYLCASRGQTLTGELFFGEGSRLTVL.

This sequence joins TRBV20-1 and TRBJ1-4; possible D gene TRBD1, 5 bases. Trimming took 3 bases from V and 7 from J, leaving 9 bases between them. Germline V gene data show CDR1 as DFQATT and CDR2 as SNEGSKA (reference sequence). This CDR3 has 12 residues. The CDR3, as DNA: TGCAGTGCTAGTGGCAGGGCTGAAAAACTGTTTTTT. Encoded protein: CSASGRAEKLFF.

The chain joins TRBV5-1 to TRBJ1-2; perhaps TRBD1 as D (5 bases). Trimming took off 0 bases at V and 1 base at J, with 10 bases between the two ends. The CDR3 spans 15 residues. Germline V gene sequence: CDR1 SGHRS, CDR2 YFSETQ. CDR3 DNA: TGCGCCAGCAGCTTGGACGGGACGGTTAACTATGGCTACACCTTC. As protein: CASSLDGTVNYGYTF.

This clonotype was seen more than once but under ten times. The CDR3 DNA sequence: TGTGCCAGCAGCTTCAGACTAAAGGGTCATTCACCCCTCCACTTT. It encodes CASSFRLKGHSPLHF. The chain links TRBV7-2 to TRBJ1-6, with D unresolved. Trimming took off 3 bases at V and 8 bases at J, with 14 bases between the two ends. The CDR3 totals 15 residues. Germline assignment: CDR1 SGHTA and CDR2 FQGNSA.

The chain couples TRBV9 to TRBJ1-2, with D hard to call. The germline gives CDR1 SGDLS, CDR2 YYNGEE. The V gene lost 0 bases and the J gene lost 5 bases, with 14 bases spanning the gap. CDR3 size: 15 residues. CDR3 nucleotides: TGTGCCAGCAGCGTAGAAGGGAGGATAGGATATGGCTACACCTTC. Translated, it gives CASSVEGRIGYGYTF.

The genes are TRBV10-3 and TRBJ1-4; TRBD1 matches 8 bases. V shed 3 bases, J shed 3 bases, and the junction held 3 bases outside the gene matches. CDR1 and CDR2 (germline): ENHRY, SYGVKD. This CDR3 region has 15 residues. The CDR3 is CAISDGQGPNEKLFF. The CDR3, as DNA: TGTGCCATCAGTGATGGACAGGGCCCTAATGAAAAACTGTTTTTT.

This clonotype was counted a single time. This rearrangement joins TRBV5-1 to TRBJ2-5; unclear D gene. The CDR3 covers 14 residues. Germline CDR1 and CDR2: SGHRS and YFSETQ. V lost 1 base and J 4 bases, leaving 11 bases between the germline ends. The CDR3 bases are TGCGCCAGCAGCTTGCCTAGACAAGGAGAGACCCAGTACTTC. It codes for CASSLPRQGETQYF.

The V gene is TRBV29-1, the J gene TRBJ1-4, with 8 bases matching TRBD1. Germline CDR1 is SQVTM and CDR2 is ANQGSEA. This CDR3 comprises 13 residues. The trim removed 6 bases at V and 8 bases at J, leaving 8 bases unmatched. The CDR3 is CSVGQGGSEKLFF. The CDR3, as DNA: TGCAGCGTCGGACAGGGAGGAAGCGAAAAACTGTTTTTT.

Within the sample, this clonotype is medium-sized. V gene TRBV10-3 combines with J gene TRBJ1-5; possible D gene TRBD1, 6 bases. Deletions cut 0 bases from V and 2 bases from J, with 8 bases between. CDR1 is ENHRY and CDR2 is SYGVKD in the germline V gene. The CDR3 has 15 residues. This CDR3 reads CAISESSGGNQPQHF. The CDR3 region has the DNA TGTGCCATCAGTGAGTCGTCAGGGGGCAATCAGCCCCAGCATTTT.

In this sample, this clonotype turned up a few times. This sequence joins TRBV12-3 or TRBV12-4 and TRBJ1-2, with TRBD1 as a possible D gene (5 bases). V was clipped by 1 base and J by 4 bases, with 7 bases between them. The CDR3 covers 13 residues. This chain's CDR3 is CASSLDRRYGYTF. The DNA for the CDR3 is TGTGCCAGCAGTTTAGACAGGCGCTATGGCTACACCTTC.

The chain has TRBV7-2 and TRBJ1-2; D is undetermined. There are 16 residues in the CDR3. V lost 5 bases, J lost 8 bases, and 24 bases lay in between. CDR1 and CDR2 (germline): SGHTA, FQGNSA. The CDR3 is CASSLLTTRDGIGYTF. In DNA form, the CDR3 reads TGTGCCAGCAGCCTACTAACCACAAGGGATGGAATAGGCTACACCTTC.

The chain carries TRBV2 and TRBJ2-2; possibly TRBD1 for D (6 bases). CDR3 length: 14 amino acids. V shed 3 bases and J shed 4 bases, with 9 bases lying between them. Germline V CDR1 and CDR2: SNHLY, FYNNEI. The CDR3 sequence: CASSDVGATGELFF. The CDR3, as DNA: TGTGCCAGCAGTGACGTGGGGGCCACCGGGGAGCTGTTTTTT.

The DNA of the CDR3 is TGTGCCAGCAGCTTAACAGGCGGGGGCGCGACTGAAGCTTTCTTT. This codes for CASSLTGGGATEAFF. The chain joins TRBV7-3 to TRBJ1-1; weak D call: TRBD1 (6 bases). Trimming removed 0 bases from V and 5 bases from J, with 13 bases in between. This CDR3 region has 15 residues. The V gene's germline CDR1 is SGHTA and CDR2 FQGTGA. Together with reference TRBV7-3 and TRBJ1-1, the CDR3 gives the full variable domain: GAGVSQTPSNKVTEKGKYVELRCDPISGHTALYWYRQSLGQGPEFLIYFQGTGAADDSGLPNDRFFAVRPEGSVSTLKIQRTERGDSAVYLCASSLTGGGATEAFFGQGTRLTVV.

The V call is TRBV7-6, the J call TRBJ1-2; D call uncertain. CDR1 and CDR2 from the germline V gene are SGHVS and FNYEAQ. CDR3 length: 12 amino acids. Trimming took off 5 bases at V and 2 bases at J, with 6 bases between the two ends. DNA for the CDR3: TGTGCCAGCAGCGAAGGGAACTATGGCTACACCTTC. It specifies CASSEGNYGYTF.

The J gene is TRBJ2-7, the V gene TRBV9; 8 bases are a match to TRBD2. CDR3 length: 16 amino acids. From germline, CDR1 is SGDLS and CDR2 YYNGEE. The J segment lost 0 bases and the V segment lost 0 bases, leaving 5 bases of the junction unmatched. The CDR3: CASSVGLGTSSYEQYF. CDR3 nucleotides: TGTGCCAGCAGCGTAGGTCTTGGGACTAGCTCCTACGAGCAGTACTTC.

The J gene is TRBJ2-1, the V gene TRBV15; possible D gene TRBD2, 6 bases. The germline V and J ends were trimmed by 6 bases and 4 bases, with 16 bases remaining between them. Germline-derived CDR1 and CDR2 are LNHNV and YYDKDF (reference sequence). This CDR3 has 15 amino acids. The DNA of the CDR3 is TGTGCCACCAGGGTAGGGCGCGGGGAATACAATGAGCAGTTCTTC. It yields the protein CATRVGRGEYNEQFF.

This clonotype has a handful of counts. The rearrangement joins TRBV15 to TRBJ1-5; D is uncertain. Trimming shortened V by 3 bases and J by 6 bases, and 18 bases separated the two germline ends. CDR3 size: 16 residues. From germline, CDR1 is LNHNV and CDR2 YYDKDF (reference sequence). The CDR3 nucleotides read TGTGCCACCAGCAGCATTGAGGCGGCCCGAGGTCAGCCCCAGCATTTT. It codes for CATSSIEAARGQPQHF.

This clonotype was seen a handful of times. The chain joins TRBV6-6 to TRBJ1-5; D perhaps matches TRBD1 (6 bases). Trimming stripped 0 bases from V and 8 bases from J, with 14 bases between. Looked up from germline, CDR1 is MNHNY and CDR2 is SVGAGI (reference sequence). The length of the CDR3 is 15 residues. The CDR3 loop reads CASSYSVRGVEPQHF. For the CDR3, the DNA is TGTGCCAGCAGTTACTCCGTAAGGGGGGTGGAGCCCCAGCATTTT.

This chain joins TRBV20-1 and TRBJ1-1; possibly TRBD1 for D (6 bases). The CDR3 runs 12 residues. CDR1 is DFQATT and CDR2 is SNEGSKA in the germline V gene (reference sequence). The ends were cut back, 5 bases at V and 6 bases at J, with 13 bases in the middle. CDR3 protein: CSAARGVAEAFF. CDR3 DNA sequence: TGCAGTGCTGCCAGGGGAGTCGCTGAAGCTTTCTTT.

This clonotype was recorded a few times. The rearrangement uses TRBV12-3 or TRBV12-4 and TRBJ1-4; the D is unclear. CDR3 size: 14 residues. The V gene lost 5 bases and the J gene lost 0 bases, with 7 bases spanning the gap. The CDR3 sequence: CASSMTATNEKLFF. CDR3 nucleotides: TGTGCCAGCAGTATGACTGCAACTAATGAAAAACTGTTTTTT.

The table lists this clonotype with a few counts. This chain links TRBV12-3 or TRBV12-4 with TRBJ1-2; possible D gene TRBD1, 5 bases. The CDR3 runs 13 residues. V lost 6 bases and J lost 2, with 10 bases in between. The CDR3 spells CASSRGHNYGYTF. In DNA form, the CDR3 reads TGTGCCAGCAGCCGCGGACACAACTATGGCTACACCTTC.

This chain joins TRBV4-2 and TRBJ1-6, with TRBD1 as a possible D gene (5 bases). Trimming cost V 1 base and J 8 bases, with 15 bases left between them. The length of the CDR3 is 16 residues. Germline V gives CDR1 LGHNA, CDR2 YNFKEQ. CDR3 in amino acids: CASSQGQGLLDSPLHF. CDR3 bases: TGTGCCAGCAGCCAAGGGCAGGGCCTATTGGATTCACCCCTCCACTTT.

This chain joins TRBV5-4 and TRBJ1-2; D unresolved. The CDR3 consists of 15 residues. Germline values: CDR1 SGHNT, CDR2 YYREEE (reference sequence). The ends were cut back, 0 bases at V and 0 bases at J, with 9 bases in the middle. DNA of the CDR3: TGTGCCAGCAGCTTGGGTCCCGACCCTAACTATGGCTACACCTTC. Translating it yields CASSLGPDPNYGYTF.

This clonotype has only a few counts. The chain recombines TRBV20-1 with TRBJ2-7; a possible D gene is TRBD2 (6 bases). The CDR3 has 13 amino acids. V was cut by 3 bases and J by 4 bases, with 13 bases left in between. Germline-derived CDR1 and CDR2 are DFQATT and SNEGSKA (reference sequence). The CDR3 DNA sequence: TGCAGTGCTAGTAGGGAGGTTAGTTACGAGCAGTACTTC. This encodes CSASREVSYEQYF.

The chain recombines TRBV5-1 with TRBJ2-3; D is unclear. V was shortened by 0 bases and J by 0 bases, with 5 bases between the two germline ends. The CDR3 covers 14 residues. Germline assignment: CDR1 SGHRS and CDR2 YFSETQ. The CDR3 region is CASSLAESTDTQYF. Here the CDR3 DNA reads TGCGCCAGCAGCTTGGCCGAGAGCACAGATACGCAGTATTTT.